This TCR beta chain derives from a study of blood T cells in healthy people across ages. This clonotype showed up just a few times. The CDR3 totals 16 residues. Germline V lookup: CDR1 SGDLS, CDR2 YYNGEE. V was pared by 4 bases and J by 13 bases, with 27 bases between. For the second PCR, which ran for about 6 to 11 cycles, a sample-barcoded 5' primer and a J-beta primer mix were used. TCRdb reprocessed the 5' RACE reads with MiXCR, giving one entry per CDR3 protein. This table holds about 1.4 million distinct CDR3 sequences, around 59% found once. What was sequenced was blood. The clonotype originates from a man between 18 and 29 years old in good health. The chain combines TRBV9 with TRBJ2-4; D not resolved. CDR3 sequence (DNA): TGTGCCAGCAGCCCCCTCCCAGGCACCCCAGTATCGTCCCAGTACTTC. Amino acids: CASSPLPGTPVSSQYF.